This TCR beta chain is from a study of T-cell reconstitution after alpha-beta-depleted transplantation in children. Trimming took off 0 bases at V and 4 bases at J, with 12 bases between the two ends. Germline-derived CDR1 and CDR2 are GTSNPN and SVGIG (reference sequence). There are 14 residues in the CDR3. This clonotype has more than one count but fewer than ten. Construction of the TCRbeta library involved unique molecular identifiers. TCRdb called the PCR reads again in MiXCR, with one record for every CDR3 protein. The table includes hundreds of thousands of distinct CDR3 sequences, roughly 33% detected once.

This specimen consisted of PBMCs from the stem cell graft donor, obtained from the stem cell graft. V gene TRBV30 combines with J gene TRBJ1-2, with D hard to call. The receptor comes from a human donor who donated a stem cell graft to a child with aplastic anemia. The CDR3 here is CAWSVGWVPYGYTF. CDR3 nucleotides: TGTGCCTGGAGTGTAGGTTGGGTTCCCTATGGCTACACCTTC.